A single sample is the source of the 20 T cell receptor beta chains below, sequenced in a study of shared clonotypes between healthy human individuals (TCRdb year 2020). CD8 naive samples were CD45RO-negative cells positively selected for CCR7, giving a CD45RA+CCR7+ population that excluded TemRA cells. The method was the immunoSEQ multiplex PCR assay. As stored in TCRdb, this immuneACCESS dataset retains in-frame rearrangements with V and J assigned. A fraction of the clones does not appear; measured against another copy, unresolved V genes explain less than half of the discrepancy, and the remainder lacks a known reason. This sample lists millions of clones; more than 85% were detected once. Clones ranked in the top ten supply more than 1.5% of the sample. Sample: naive CD8+ T cells from PBMCs. The cell subset or site label for this specimen denotes: CD45RA+CCR7+. Every receptor here comes from a man between 18 and 29 years old in good health. Some clones in this sample may be carry-over from other donors' samples.

This clone appeared once. At the DNA level, this CDR3 is encoded by other sequences in the same sample as well. V usage is TRBV30 and J usage is TRBJ1-4; perhaps TRBD1 as D (6 bases). CDR3 length equals 14 residues. V was shortened by 4 bases and J by 2 bases, with 11 bases between the two germline ends. Germline lookup yields CDR1 GTSNPN and CDR2 SVGIG (reference sequence). The CDR3 nucleotides read TGTGCCTGGACCTCAGGGGTCACTAATGAAAAACTGTTTTTT. This sequence encodes CAWTSGVTNEKLFF.

This chain links TRBV6-5 with TRBJ1-5; 7 bases agree with TRBD1. Germline V CDR1 and CDR2: MNHEY, SVGAGI. The CDR3 totals 15 residues. With V trimmed by 6 bases and J by 8 bases, 13 bases remained unmatched. The CDR3 nucleotides are TGTGCCAGCAGCCCTAGGATAGGGGGCCTGGAGCCCCAGCATTTT. Amino acid sequence: CASSPRIGGLEPQHF.

The chain couples TRBV9 to TRBJ2-3; D is unresolved. Germline V lookup: CDR1 SGDLS, CDR2 YYNGEE. V gave up 0 bases and J gave up 1 base, with 12 bases separating them. CDR3 length: 16 residues. The CDR3 bases are TGTGCCAGCAGCGTAGATATGGGATACGGCACAGATACGCAGTATTTT. It encodes CASSVDMGYGTDTQYF.

The V and J genes are TRBV27 and TRBJ2-7, with 9 bases lining up with TRBD1. Germline V gene data show CDR1 as MNHEY and CDR2 as SMNVEV (reference sequence). CDR3 length: 17 amino acids. Germline trimming cut 5 bases from V and 0 bases from J; bases unmatched to any gene: 11. For the CDR3, the DNA is TGTGCCAGCAGTCCTACAGGGGGCGACGATAGCTCCTACGAGCAGTACTTC. Translating gives CASSPTGGDDSSYEQYF.

This chain uses TRBV11-2 with TRBJ2-7; 7 bases align to TRBD1. The length of the CDR3 is 13 residues. The germline V gene has CDR1 SGHAT and CDR2 FQNNGV. V shed 3 bases, J shed 3 bases, and the junction held 2 bases outside the gene matches. The CDR3: CASSFGTVYEQYF. The DNA for the CDR3 is TGTGCCAGCAGCTTCGGGACAGTCTACGAGCAGTACTTC.

V and J are TRBV19 and TRBJ1-1; possible D gene TRBD1, 5 bases. The CDR3 is 12 residues long. Trimming cost V 4 bases and J 6 bases, with 9 bases left between them. Germline V CDR1 and CDR2: LNHDA, SQIVND (reference sequence). CDR3 in amino acids: CASSSGASEAFF. CDR3 nucleotide sequence: TGTGCCAGTAGTAGTGGGGCGTCTGAAGCTTTCTTT.

Remarks on this clone: The same CDR3 arises from other DNA sequences in this sample as well. The chain is built from TRBV27 and TRBJ2-1; D might be TRBD2 (6 bases). The CDR3 has 15 residues. V lost 2 bases to trimming and J lost 1 base, with 9 bases between them. Germline CDR1 is MNHEY and CDR2 is SMNVEV (reference sequence). For the CDR3, the DNA is TGTGCCAGCAGTTTAGGCGGGGCGTCCTACAATGAGCAGTTCTTC. Translation gives CASSLGGASYNEQFF.

With respect to this clone: The sample contains more than one DNA sequence encoding this CDR3. The CDR3 sequence: CASSVAGDPSYEQYF. The CDR3 nucleotides are TGTGCCAGCAGCGTTGCGGGGGACCCCTCCTACGAGCAGTACTTC. The J gene is TRBJ2-7, the V gene TRBV9; TRBD2 aligns across 7 bases. CDR3 length: 15 residues. With V trimmed by 2 bases and J by 0 bases, 5 bases remained unmatched. Germline V gene data show CDR1 as SGDLS and CDR2 as YYNGEE.

The V gene is TRBV28, the J gene TRBJ2-7, with 8 bases matching TRBD2. This CDR3 contains 20 residues. Germline lookup yields CDR1 MDHEN and CDR2 SYDVKM. The ends lost 1 base at V and 2 bases at J; junction bases unmatched: 19. The CDR3 here is CASSLFPGGLAQDLTYEQYF. The CDR3 DNA reads as TGTGCCAGCAGTTTATTTCCGGGAGGACTAGCCCAAGATCTCACCTACGAGCAGTACTTC.

The chain couples TRBV27 to TRBJ2-1, with TRBD2 as a possible D gene (5 bases). CDR3 size: 12 residues. V lost 7 bases and J 2 bases, leaving 6 bases between the germline ends. CDR1 is MNHEY, CDR2 SMNVEV, per germline (reference sequence). The CDR3 loop is CASTGTYNEQFF. In DNA form, the CDR3 reads TGTGCCAGCACCGGGACCTACAATGAGCAGTTCTTC.

The J gene is TRBJ2-5, the V gene TRBV19; D ambiguous. Trimming removed 5 bases from V and 5 bases from J, with 12 bases in between. Germline CDR1 and CDR2: LNHDA and SQIVND (reference sequence). This CDR3 is built from 13 residues. CDR3: CASSPYGSETQYF. The CDR3 nucleotides read TGTGCCAGTAGTCCGTACGGCTCGGAGACCCAGTACTTC.

This clone was counted between two and nine times. J is TRBJ2-2 and V is TRBV27; D is unresolved. From germline, CDR1 is MNHEY and CDR2 SMNVEV (reference sequence). With 5 bases removed from V and 8 bases from J, the gap between germline ends came to 12 bases. This CDR3 is 13 amino acids long. The CDR3 here is CASSALVVGELFF. Written as DNA, the CDR3 is TGTGCCAGCAGTGCTCTAGTCGTAGGGGAGCTGTTTTTT.

This clone was seen only once. Other DNA sequences in the sample encode the same CDR3. The chain couples TRBV11-2 to TRBJ2-2; no clear D gene. V was clipped by 5 bases and J by 4 bases, with 8 bases between them. The CDR3 totals 13 residues. In germline, CDR1 is SGHAT, CDR2 FQNNGV. CDR3 residues: CASSPSLTGELFF. Here the CDR3 DNA reads TGTGCCAGCAGCCCCTCCCTCACCGGGGAGCTGTTTTTT.

V gene TRBV15 combines with J gene TRBJ1-4; D uncertain. V was shortened by 3 bases and J by 0 bases, with 14 bases between the two germline ends. Germline V CDR1 and CDR2: LNHNV, YYDKDF (reference sequence). The CDR3 is 17 amino acids. The CDR3 DNA is TGTGCCACCAGCAGCCACTCCAGGCCGACAACTAATGAAAAACTGTTTTTT. It codes for CATSSHSRPTTNEKLFF.

The chain uses TRBV19 and TRBJ1-5; weak D call: TRBD1 (5 bases). This CDR3 has 21 residues. Germline V gene sequence: CDR1 LNHDA, CDR2 SQIVND (reference sequence). V was shortened by 0 bases and J by 0 bases, with 24 bases between the two germline ends. CDR3 nucleotide sequence: TGTGCCAGTAGTATAGATCTATCTGAGACAGAAAAGCTGTATAGCAATCAGCCCCAGCATTTT. It encodes CASSIDLSETEKLYSNQPQHF.

The chain links TRBV28 to TRBJ1-1; D is unresolved. Germline CDR1 and CDR2: MDHEN and SYDVKM. Trimming shortened V by 5 bases and J by 5 bases, and 18 bases separated the two germline ends. The length of the CDR3 is 15 residues. The CDR3 protein is CASSLLAWGGTEAFF. DNA of the CDR3: TGTGCCAGCAGTCTCCTGGCTTGGGGTGGGACTGAAGCTTTCTTT.

The count of this clone is one. The chain combines TRBV9 with TRBJ2-3; the match to TRBD2 covers 9 bases. CDR3 size: 14 residues. In germline, CDR1 is SGDLS, CDR2 YYNGEE. Unmatched junction bases numbered 2, after V lost 4 bases and J lost 2 bases. CDR3 coding DNA: TGTGCCAGCAGCTTAGCGGGAGACACAGATACGCAGTATTTT. Translated: CASSLAGDTDTQYF.

This chain joins TRBV19 and TRBJ2-1, with 9 positions matching TRBD2. The CDR3 runs 15 residues. After removal of 3 bases from V and 8 bases from J, the junction contained 8 bases not matched to a gene. The germline gives CDR1 LNHDA, CDR2 SQIVND (reference sequence). The DNA of the CDR3 is TGTGCCAGTAGTATGGGAGCGGGAGGTAGGGATGAGCAGTTCTTC. Its translation: CASSMGAGGRDEQFF.

The sample holds a few counts of this clone. A much larger clone lies one base from this, so it may be a read error. The sample has other DNA sequences that encode this CDR3 too. The chain is built from TRBV13 and TRBJ2-7; no clear D. The CDR3 spans 12 residues. From germline, CDR1 is PRHDT and CDR2 FYEKMQ (reference sequence). V was clipped by 0 bases and J by 3 bases, with 3 bases between them. CDR3 amino acids: CASSLGVYEQYF. The CDR3 DNA is TGTGCCAGCAGCTTAGGGGTCTACGAGCAGTACTTC.

About this clone itself: In the same sample, other DNA sequences code for this CDR3. The chain links TRBV6-6 to TRBJ1-5; D ambiguous. Germline values: CDR1 MNHNY, CDR2 SVGAGI (reference sequence). V lost 0 bases and J 0 bases, leaving 6 bases between the germline ends. CDR3 length: 15 residues. The CDR3: CASSYSGSSNQPQHF. As DNA, the CDR3 is TGTGCCAGCAGTTACTCGGGCAGTAGCAATCAGCCCCAGCATTTT.